A selection of T cell receptor beta chains follows, all from one sample in a study of vaccination and CD4 T cells after COVID-19. TCRdb analysed the PCR reads with MiXCR anew, one entry per CDR3 protein. The sample yields around 21,000 distinct CDR3 sequences, less than 65% seen once. These receptors lack a known antigen. Sequences were derived from CD4+ T cells from blood, cultured in vitro, sampled after SARS-CoV-2 vaccination. All receptors come from a human donor who had recovered from COVID-19. CDR3s include the opening cysteine and the closing phenylalanine or tryptophan. The D gene is left open where the match is weak. The size of a clone is reported for some rows only, either as once, few or many, or as a class for expanded clones.

j_gene,d_gene,v_gene,abundance,CDR3nt,CDR3aa
TRBJ1-2,-,TRBV19,-,TGTGCCAGTAGCCCATCGGGGCTCCCTGGGGCTAACTATGGCTACACCTTC,CASSPSGLPGANYGYTF
TRBJ1-2,-,TRBV12-3/TRBV12-4,-,TGTGCCAGCAGTTTACCCCCGACACTTAACTATGGCTACACCTTC,CASSLPPTLNYGYTF
TRBJ1-1,-,TRBV30,few,TGTGCCTGGAGTGTAAAGGGAGGGGACACTGAAGCTTTCTTT,CAWSVKGGDTEAFF
TRBJ2-7,TRBD2,TRBV19,-,TGTGCCAGTAGTATAAGTAGCGGGAGGGCCCACGAGCAGTACTTC,CASSISSGRAHEQYF
TRBJ1-6,TRBD1,TRBV30,once,TGTGCCTGGCAGATTGGGACAGATGTTTCACCCCTCCACTTT,CAWQIGTDVSPLHF
TRBJ1-5,-,TRBV6-1,few,TGTGCCAGCAGTGTAACGGGGAGGAATCAGCCCCAGCATTTT,CASSVTGRNQPQHF
TRBJ1-2,-,TRBV14,-,TGTGCCAGCAGCCAAGCGAATTCATATGGCTACACCTTC,CASSQANSYGYTF
TRBJ1-4,-,TRBV20-1,-,TGCAGTGCTATTCCTTGGGGGGGTTGGGGTGAAAAACTGTTTTTT,CSAIPWGGWGEKLFF
TRBJ1-1,-,TRBV25-1,once,TGTGCCAGCAGTGCGCGTGACAGACAAGCTTTCTTT,CASSARDRQAFF
TRBJ2-7,-,TRBV19,-,TGTGCCAGTAGTATAGCGGCAGGGGGGTCCTCCTACGAGCAGTACTTC,CASSIAAGGSSYEQYF
TRBJ2-1,-,TRBV7-2,-,TGTGCCAGCAGCACACCGACAGGATCGCCGTTCTTC,CASSTPTGSPFF
TRBJ1-3,TRBD1,TRBV6-1,-,TGTGCCAGCAGAGAGGACAGGGTGAATGGAAACACCATATATTTT,CASREDRVNGNTIYF
TRBJ1-1,TRBD1,TRBV15,few,TGTGCCACCAGGACTTTGGGACAGGTGGCTGAAGCTTTCTTT,CATRTLGQVAEAFF
TRBJ2-1,TRBD2,TRBV20-1,-,TGCAGTGCCATTAGCGGGGGACTCAATGAGCAGTTCTTC,CSAISGGLNEQFF
TRBJ2-3,TRBD1,TRBV28,-,TGTGCCAGCAGTTCCCTAAGGCGGGACAGGGGACCAGATACGCAGTATTTT,CASSSLRRDRGPDTQYF
TRBJ1-6,-,TRBV11-3,-,TGTGCCAGCAGCTTAATACGGGCTGGTTCACCCCTCCACTTT,CASSLIRAGSPLHF
TRBJ1-2,TRBD1,TRBV20-1,-,TGCAGTGCCGGTGGGACAGGGGGCAACTATGGCTACACCTTC,CSAGGTGGNYGYTF
TRBJ1-2,-,TRBV18,-,TGTGCCAGCTCACCAAAGGCGGAGGGGGTCAATGGCTACACCTTC,CASSPKAEGVNGYTF
TRBJ2-5,-,TRBV12-3/TRBV12-4,-,TGTGCCAGCAACCTCCGTAGCGGAGTCCAAGAGACCCAGTACTTC,CASNLRSGVQETQYF
TRBJ1-1,-,TRBV12-3/TRBV12-4,-,TGTGCCAGCAGTGACGGTCCCGGGAGGACTGAAGCTTTCTTT,CASSDGPGRTEAFF
TRBJ1-2,-,TRBV6-5,few,TGTGCCAGCAGTTACGGTGCAGGCCGGGGCTACACCTTC,CASSYGAGRGYTF
TRBJ2-5,TRBD2,TRBV5-8,-,TGTGCCAGCAGCTTAGGACTAGCGGGAGGGGAAGAGACCCAGTACTTC,CASSLGLAGGEETQYF
TRBJ2-5,-,TRBV20-1,-,TGCAGTGCTAGAGACCTTCTAGGCCAAGAGACCCAGTACTTC,CSARDLLGQETQYF
TRBJ1-2,-,TRBV6-1,-,TGTGCCAGCAGCCCTAGGGGTTCAGGGGAAGGCTACACCTTC,CASSPRGSGEGYTF
TRBJ2-5,-,TRBV19,-,TGTGCCAGTAGTATGTGGACGGAAGAGACCCAGTACTTC,CASSMWTEETQYF
TRBJ1-1,-,TRBV7-9,once,TGTGCCAGCAGCCTCCGCCTGACAGCGGCCGCTGAAGCTTTCTTT,CASSLRLTAAAEAFF
TRBJ1-1,-,TRBV12-3/TRBV12-4,-,TGTGCCAGCAGACCCCCGGGCACTGAAGCTTTCTTT,CASRPPGTEAFF
TRBJ1-1,-,TRBV5-5,-,TGTGCCAGCAGCCCGGATACAGGGCGAACTGAAGCTTTCTTT,CASSPDTGRTEAFF
TRBJ1-2,-,TRBV11-3,few,TGTGCCAGCAGCCGAGATGGGGTTGGCTACACCTTC,CASSRDGVGYTF
TRBJ2-4,-,TRBV6-5,-,TGTGCCAGCAGTTACCGAGGGGGTGCCAAAAACATTCAGTACTTC,CASSYRGGAKNIQYF
TRBJ1-2,-,TRBV6-2/TRBV6-3,-,TGTGCCAGCAGTTCCCCACGCGGAACCTACTATGGCTACACCTTC,CASSSPRGTYYGYTF
TRBJ1-6,-,TRBV11-3,-,TGTGCCAGCAGCCCAGTCGGCGGGGAGTTTGCGGACTCACCCCTCCACTTT,CASSPVGGEFADSPLHF
TRBJ1-2,TRBD1,TRBV15,-,TGTGCCACCAGCCAGGCGACAGGGGGATGGAACTATGGCTACACCTTC,CATSQATGGWNYGYTF
TRBJ1-1,TRBD1,TRBV2,once,TGTGCCAGCAGTGAACAGGGGGTAGCTTTCTTT,CASSEQGVAFF
TRBJ1-1,-,TRBV6-1,few,TGTGCCAGCTCGACGCCCTTGAACACTGAAGCTTTCTTT,CASSTPLNTEAFF
TRBJ1-5,-,TRBV6-2/TRBV6-3,-,TGTGCCAGCAATCGGGACACCAAAGTTCCCCAGCATTTT,CASNRDTKVPQHF
TRBJ2-5,-,TRBV5-1,-,TGCGCCAGCAGCACGGAGTTCAGGGGTACGGAGACCCAGTACTTC,CASSTEFRGTETQYF
TRBJ1-5,TRBD1,TRBV27,-,TGTGCCAGCAGTCAAACAGGGGGCTGGGGGCCCCAGCATTTT,CASSQTGGWGPQHF
TRBJ1-2,-,TRBV12-3/TRBV12-4,-,TGTGCCAGCACTCTCGCCGGGACTTTCTATGGCTACACCTTC,CASTLAGTFYGYTF
TRBJ1-6,-,TRBV5-6,-,TGTGCCAGCAGTCGGCCATTAAGCTCCTATAATTCACTCCTCCACTTT,CASSRPLSSYNSLLHF
TRBJ2-3,-,TRBV20-1,-,TGCAGTGCCCCATCTCCGATCCCGCCAGATACGCAGTATTTT,CSAPSPIPPDTQYF
TRBJ2-3,TRBD2,TRBV5-1,-,TGCGCCAGCAGCCCGAGCCGGGGGGGCATATCCGCAGATACGCAGTATTTT,CASSPSRGGISADTQYF
TRBJ2-5,-,TRBV5-1,few,TGCGCCAGCAGCTTGGATGGACAGCTACAAGAGACCCAGTACTTC,CASSLDGQLQETQYF
TRBJ1-5,-,TRBV28,few,TGTGCCAGCAGTTTCCCGGGGGGCCTCAATCAGCCCCAGCATTTT,CASSFPGGLNQPQHF
TRBJ1-1,-,TRBV7-9,-,TGTGCCAGCAGCCCCCCCCCGTGGGTCGAGAACACTGAAGCTTTCTTT,CASSPPPWVENTEAFF
TRBJ2-1,TRBD1,TRBV7-2,once,TGTGCCAGCAGACTATCCCCCGGGACAGGGTGGAATGAGCAGTTCTTC,CASRLSPGTGWNEQFF
TRBJ2-3,-,TRBV7-9,-,TGTGCCACCTCGGGGAACACAGATACGCAGTATTTT,CATSGNTDTQYF
TRBJ1-1,TRBD1,TRBV19,once,TGTGCCAGTAGTATATACGCAGGGGGCGAATCCCCTGAAGCTTTCTTT,CASSIYAGGESPEAFF